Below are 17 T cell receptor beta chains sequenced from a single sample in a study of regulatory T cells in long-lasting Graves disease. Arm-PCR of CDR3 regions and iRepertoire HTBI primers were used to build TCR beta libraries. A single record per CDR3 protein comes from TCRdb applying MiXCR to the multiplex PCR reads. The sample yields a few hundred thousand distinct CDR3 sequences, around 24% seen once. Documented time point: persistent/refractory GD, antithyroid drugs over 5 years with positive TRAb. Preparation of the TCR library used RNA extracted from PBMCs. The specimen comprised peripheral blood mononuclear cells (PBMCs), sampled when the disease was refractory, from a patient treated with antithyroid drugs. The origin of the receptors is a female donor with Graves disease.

The chain's CDR3 is CASSVDATYGATYEQYF. CDR3 nucleotides: TGTGCCAGCAGCGTAGATGCAACTTATGGGGCCACCTACGAGCAGTACTTC. The rearrangement links TRBV9 to TRBJ2-5; D may be TRBD1 (5 bases). The J call may be incorrect, as the DNA end agrees better with TRBJ2-7. CDR3 size: 17 residues. CDR1 SGDLS and CDR2 YYNGEE come from the germline V gene.

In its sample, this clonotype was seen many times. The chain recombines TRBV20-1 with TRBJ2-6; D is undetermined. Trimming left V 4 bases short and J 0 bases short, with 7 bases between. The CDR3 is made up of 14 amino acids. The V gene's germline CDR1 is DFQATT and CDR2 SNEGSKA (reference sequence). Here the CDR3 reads CSAKPLSGANVLTF. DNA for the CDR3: TGCAGTGCTAAACCCCTCTCTGGGGCCAACGTCCTGACTTTC.

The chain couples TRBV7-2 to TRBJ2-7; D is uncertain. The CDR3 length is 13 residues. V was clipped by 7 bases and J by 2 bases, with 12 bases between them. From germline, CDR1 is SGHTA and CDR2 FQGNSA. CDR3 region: CASNRQGTYEQYF. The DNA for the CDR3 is TGTGCCAGCAACCGACAAGGGACCTACGAGCAGTACTTC.

The CDR3 protein is CASTSGSSSEQYF. CDR3 DNA: TGTGCCAGCACGAGCGGGAGTTCTTCCGAGCAGTACTTC. This chain links TRBV6-1 with TRBJ2-7; the match to TRBD2 covers 8 bases. The CDR3 loop spans 13 amino acids. V lost 7 bases to trimming and J lost 6 bases; unmatched junction nucleotides: 8. The germline CDR1 and CDR2 sequences are MNHNS and SASEGT.

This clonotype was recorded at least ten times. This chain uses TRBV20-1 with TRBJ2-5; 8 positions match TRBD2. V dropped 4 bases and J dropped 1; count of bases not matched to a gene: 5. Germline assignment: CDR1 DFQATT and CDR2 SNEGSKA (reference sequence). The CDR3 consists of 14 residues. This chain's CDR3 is CSATRTSGQETQYF. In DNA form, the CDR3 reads TGCAGTGCTACCCGAACTAGCGGCCAAGAGACCCAGTACTTC.

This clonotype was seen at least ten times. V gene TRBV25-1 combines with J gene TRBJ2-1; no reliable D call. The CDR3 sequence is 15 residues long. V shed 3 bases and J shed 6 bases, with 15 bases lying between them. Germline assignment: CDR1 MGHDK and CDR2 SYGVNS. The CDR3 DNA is TGTGCCAGCAGTGACGATAAAATGGGTGGCAATGAGCAGTTCTTC. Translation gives CASSDDKMGGNEQFF.

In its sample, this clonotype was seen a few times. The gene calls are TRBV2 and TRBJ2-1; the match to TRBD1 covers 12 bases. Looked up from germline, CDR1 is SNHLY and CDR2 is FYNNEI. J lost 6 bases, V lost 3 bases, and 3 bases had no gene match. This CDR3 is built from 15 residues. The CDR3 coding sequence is TGTGCCAGCAGTGAGCGGGACAGGGGGCTCAATGAGCAGTTCTTC. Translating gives CASSERDRGLNEQFF.

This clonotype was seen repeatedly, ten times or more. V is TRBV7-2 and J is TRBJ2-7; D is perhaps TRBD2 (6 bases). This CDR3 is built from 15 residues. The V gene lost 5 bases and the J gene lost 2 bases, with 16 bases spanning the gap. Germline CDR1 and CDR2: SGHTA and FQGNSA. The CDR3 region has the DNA TGTGCCAGCAGCCTTCGCGGGGTCGGGACCTACGAGCAGTACTTC. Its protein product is CASSLRGVGTYEQYF. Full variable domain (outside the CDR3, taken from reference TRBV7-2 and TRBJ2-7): GAGVSQSPSNKVTEKGKDVELRCDPISGHTALYWYRQSLGQGLEFLIYFQGNSAPDKSGLPSDRFSAERTGGSVSTLTIQRTQQEDSAVYLCASSLRGVGTYEQYFGPGTRLTVT.

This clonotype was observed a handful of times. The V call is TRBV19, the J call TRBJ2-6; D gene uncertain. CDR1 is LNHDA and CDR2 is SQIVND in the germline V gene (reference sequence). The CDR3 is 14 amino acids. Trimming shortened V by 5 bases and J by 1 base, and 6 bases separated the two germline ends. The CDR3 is CASSAGSGANVLTF. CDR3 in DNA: TGTGCCAGTAGTGCTGGTTCTGGGGCCAACGTCCTGACTTTC.

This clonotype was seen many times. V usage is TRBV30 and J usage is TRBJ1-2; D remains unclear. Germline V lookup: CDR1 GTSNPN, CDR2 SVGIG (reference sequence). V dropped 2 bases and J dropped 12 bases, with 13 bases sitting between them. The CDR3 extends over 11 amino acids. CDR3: CAWSSGWGNTF. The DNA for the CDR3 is TGTGCCTGGAGTAGTGGCTGGGGAAACACCTTC. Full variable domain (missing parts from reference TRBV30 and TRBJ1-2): SQTIHQWPATLVQPVGSPLSLECTVEGTSNPNLYWYRQAAGRGLQLLFYSVGIGQISSEVPQNLSASRPQDRQFILSSKKLLLSDSGFYLCAWSSGWGNTFGSGTRLTVV.

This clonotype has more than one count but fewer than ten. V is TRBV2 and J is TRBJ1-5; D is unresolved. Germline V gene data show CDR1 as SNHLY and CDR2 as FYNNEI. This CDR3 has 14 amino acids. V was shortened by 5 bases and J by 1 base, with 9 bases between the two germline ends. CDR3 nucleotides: TGTGCCAGCAGTTCTCAGCGAAGCAATCAGCCCCAGCATTTT. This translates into CASSSQRSNQPQHF.

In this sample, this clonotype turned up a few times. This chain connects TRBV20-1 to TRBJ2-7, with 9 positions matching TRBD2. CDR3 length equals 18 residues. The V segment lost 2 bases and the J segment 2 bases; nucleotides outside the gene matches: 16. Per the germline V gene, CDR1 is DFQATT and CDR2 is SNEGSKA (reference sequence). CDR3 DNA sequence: TGCAGTGCTAGAAGGGGCTGGGTTGGAGCGGGAGGTACCTACGAGCAGTACTTC. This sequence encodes CSARRGWVGAGGTYEQYF.

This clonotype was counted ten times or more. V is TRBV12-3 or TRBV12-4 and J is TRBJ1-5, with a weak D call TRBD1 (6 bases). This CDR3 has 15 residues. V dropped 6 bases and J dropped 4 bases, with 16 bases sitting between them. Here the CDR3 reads CASRDSGDVNQPQHF. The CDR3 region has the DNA TGTGCCAGCAGGGACTCAGGGGATGTAAATCAGCCCCAGCATTTT.

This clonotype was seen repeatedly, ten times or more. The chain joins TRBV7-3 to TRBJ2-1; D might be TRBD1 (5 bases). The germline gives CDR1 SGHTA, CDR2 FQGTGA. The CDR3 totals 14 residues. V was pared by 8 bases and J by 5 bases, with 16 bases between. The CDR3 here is CASAPGHANNEQFF. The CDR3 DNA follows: TGTGCCAGCGCGCCCGGACACGCGAACAATGAGCAGTTCTTC.

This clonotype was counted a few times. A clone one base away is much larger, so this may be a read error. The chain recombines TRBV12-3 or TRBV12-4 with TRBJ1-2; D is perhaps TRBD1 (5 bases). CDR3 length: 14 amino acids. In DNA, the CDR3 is TGTGCCAGCAGTTTGGGGGACGGTCGCTATGGCTGCACCTTC. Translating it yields CASSLGDGRYGCTF.

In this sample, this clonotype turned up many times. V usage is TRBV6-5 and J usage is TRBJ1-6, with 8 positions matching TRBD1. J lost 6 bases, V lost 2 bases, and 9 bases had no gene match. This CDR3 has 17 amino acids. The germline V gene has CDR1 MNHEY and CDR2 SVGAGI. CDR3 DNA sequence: TGTGCCAGCAGTTACCACGCACCGGGACAGGCTAATTCACCCCTCCACTTT. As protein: CASSYHAPGQANSPLHF.

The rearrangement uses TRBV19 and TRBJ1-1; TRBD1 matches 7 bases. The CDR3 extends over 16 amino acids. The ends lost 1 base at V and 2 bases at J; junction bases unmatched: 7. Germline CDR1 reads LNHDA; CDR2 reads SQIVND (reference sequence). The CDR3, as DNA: TGTGCCAGTAGTATAGTAGTGGGGACAGTTAACACTGAAGCTTTCTTT. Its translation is CASSIVVGTVNTEAFF.